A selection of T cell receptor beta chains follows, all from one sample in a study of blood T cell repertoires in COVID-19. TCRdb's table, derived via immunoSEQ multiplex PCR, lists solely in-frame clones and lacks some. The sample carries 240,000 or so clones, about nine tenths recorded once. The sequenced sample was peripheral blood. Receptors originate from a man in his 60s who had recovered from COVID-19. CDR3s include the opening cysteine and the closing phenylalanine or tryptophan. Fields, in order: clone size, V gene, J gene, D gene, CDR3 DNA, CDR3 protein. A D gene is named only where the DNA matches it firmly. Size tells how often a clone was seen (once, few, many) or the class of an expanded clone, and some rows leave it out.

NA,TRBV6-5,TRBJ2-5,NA,TGTGCCAGCAGTTACTCCCCACAAGAGACCCAGTACTTC,CASSYSPQETQYF
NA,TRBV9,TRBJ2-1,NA,TGTGCCAGCATTGGTAGCGGCAGCTCCTACAATGAGCAGTTCTTC,CASIGSGSSYNEQFF
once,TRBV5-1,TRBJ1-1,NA,TGCGCCAGCAGCTTGACGGGGGGCACTGAAGCTTTCTTT,CASSLTGGTEAFF
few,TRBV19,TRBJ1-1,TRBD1,TGTGCCAGTAAGAGCAGGACAGGGGACACTGAAGCTTTCTTT,CASKSRTGDTEAFF
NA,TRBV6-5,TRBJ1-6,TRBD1,TGTGCCAGCACCTCCGGGACAGGGGAATTCGGGCTCCACTTT,CASTSGTGEFGLHF
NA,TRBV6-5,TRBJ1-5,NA,TGTGCCAGCATAGGAGGGGTCGGTCAGCCCCAGCATTTT,CASIGGVGQPQHF
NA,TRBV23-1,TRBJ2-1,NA,TGCGCCAGCAGTCACCCCGGGTTCTTC,CASSHPGFF
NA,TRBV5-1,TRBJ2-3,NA,TGCGCCAGCAGCCTGGGACCGTCTAGAAATTGGTTGGATATCACAGATACGCAGTATTTT,CASSLGPSRNWLDITDTQYF
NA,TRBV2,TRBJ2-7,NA,TGTGCCAGCAGTAGAGGGAGAGGGATCTACGAGCAGTACTTC,CASSRGRGIYEQYF
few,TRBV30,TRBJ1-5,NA,TGTGCCTGGAGTGCCGACCCGGGAGGGCCCCAGCATTTT,CAWSADPGGPQHF
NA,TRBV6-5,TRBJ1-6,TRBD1,TGTGCCAGCAGGGACACAGGGGGGGTCTTTCCCCTCCACTTT,CASRDTGGVFPLHF
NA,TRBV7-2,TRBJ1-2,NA,TGTGCCAGCAGCCCGGCCCCCAGGGTGGACTATGGCTACACCTTC,CASSPAPRVDYGYTF
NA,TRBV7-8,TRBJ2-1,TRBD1,TGTGCCAGCAGCACACGGCTGACAGGGGGCGATGAGCAGTTCTTC,CASSTRLTGGDEQFF
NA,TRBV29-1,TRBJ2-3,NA,TGCAGCGTCCCGAACCTGGGGGCTTTAGATACGCAGTATTTT,CSVPNLGALDTQYF
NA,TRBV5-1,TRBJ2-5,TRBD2,TGCGCCAGCAGCTACAAAGCGGGGGGCGGAGAGACCCAGTACTTC,CASSYKAGGGETQYF
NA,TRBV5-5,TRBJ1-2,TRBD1,TGTGCCAGCAGCCCGTCCCGGGACAGGGACAGGTTAGAAGGCTACACCTTC,CASSPSRDRDRLEGYTF
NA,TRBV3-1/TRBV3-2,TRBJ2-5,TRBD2,TGTGCCAGCAGCCAACGGTCCAGACTAGCGGGGCACCAAGAGACCCAGTACTTC,CASSQRSRLAGHQETQYF
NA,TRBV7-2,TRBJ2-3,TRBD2,TGTGCCAGCAGCTTACGAGCGGGGGGCAGCACAGATACGCAGTATTTT,CASSLRAGGSTDTQYF
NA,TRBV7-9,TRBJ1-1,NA,TGTGCCAGCAGCTTAGGACAGTCATCTTCCGAAGCTTTCTTT,CASSLGQSSSEAFF
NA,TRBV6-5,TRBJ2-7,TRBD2,TGTGCCAGCAGTTACGGCCGGGAGGAGTACGAGCAGTACTTC,CASSYGREEYEQYF
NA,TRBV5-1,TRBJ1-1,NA,TGCGCCAGCAGCTTTTCAGGGACCCGGGAGGTAGCTTTCTTT,CASSFSGTREVAFF
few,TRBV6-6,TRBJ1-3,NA,TGTGCCAGCAGTTGGGTGGCGGGGGCTGGAAACACCATATATTTT,CASSWVAGAGNTIYF
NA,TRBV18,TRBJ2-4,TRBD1,TGTGCCAGCTCACTCGACAGGGTGCCCAAAAACATTCAGTACTTC,CASSLDRVPKNIQYF
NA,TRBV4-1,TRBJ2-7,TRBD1,TGCGCCAGCAGAAAAGTTGAAGGGACAGGTTCCTACGAGCAGTACTTC,CASRKVEGTGSYEQYF
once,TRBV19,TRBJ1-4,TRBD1,TGTGCCAGTAACCTGACAGGGACCAAGGAAAAACTGTTTTTT,CASNLTGTKEKLFF
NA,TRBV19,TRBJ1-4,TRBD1,TGTGCCACCCGACAGGGTGCAACTAATGAAAAACTGTTTTTT,CATRQGATNEKLFF
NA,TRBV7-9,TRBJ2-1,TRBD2,TGTGCCAGCAGCTTAGCTACTAGCGGGGCGTACAATGAGCAGTTCTTC,CASSLATSGAYNEQFF
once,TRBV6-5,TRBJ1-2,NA,TGTGCCAGCAGTTACTTCTATTATGGCTACACCTTC,CASSYFYYGYTF
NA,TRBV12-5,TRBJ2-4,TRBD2,TGTGCTAGTGGTTTGGGGATAGCGGGGAACCCTCGGGGAAACATTCAGTACTTC,CASGLGIAGNPRGNIQYF
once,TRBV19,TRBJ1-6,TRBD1,TGTGCCAGTAGTGGACAGGGCCTCTATTCACCCCTCCACTTT,CASSGQGLYSPLHF
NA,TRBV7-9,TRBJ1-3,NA,TGTGCCAGCATCCCAGGTCTTTCTGGAAACACCATATATTTT,CASIPGLSGNTIYF
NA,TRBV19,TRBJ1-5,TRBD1,TGTGCCAGTAGTACCAAATGGACAGGGGGGCATCAGCCCCAGCATTTT,CASSTKWTGGHQPQHF
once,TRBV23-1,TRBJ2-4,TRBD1,TGCGCCAGACCGGGACAGGGTGCCAAAAACATTCAGTACTTC,CARPGQGAKNIQYF
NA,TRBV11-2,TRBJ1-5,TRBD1,TGTGCCAGCAGCCCTGGACAGGGGGCCGATGGCAATCAGCCCCAGCATTTT,CASSPGQGADGNQPQHF
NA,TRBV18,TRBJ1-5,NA,TGTGCCAGCTCACCGACAGCTTATAGCAATCAGCCCCAGCATTTT,CASSPTAYSNQPQHF
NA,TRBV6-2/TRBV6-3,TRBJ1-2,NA,TGTGCCAGCAGCCGAAGCGGGGGGTCTAACTATGGCTACACCTTC,CASSRSGGSNYGYTF
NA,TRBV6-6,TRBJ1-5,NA,TGTGCCAGCAGTTACTCTGAGGGGGGGCAGCCCCAGCATTTT,CASSYSEGGQPQHF
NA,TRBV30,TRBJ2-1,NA,TGTGCCTGGAGTGTAAGGGGTGGACAGCAGTTCTTC,CAWSVRGGQQFF
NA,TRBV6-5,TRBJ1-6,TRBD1,TGTGCCAGCAGACAGGGGGCATTTAATTCACCCCTCCACTTT,CASRQGAFNSPLHF
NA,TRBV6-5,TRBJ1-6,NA,TGTGCCAGCAGTTACTCCCCAGGGCCCTCACCCCTCCACTTT,CASSYSPGPSPLHF
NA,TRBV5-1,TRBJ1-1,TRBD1,TGCGCCAGCCGATGGACAGGAGGTTACACTGAAGCTTTCTTT,CASRWTGGYTEAFF
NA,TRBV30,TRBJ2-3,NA,TGTGCCTGGAGTTCCCGGTCCCAACCCGATACGCAGTATTTT,CAWSSRSQPDTQYF
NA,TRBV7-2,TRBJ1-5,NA,TGTGCCAGCAGCTTAGGGGGGCAGGGGAATGTGCAGCCCCAGCATTTT,CASSLGGQGNVQPQHF
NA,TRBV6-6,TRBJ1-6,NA,TGTGCCAGCAGTTTCCTTAATTCACCCCTCCACTTT,CASSFLNSPLHF
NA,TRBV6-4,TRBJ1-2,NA,TGTGCCAGCAGCCCTGGACAGACTAACTATGGCTACACCTTC,CASSPGQTNYGYTF
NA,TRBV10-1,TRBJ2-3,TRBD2,TGCGCCAGCAGTGGGAAGACTAGCCTCCCTACGCAGTATTTT,CASSGKTSLPTQYF
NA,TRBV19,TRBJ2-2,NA,TGTGCCAGTAGTATTTCCAGGAACACCGGGGAGCTGTTTTTT,CASSISRNTGELFF
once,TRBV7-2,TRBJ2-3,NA,TGTGCCAGCAGCGCCTATCGGGGAGATACGCAGTATTTT,CASSAYRGDTQYF
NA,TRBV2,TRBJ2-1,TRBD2,TGTGCCAGCAGTGAAACAGCGGGGGCGGTGACGTATGAGCAGTTCTTC,CASSETAGAVTYEQFF
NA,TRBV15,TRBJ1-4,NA,TGTGCCACCCGTTGGGGCAGGGATCATGAAAAACTGTTTTTT,CATRWGRDHEKLFF
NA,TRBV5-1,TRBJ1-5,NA,TGCGCCAGCGAGGATACAAGCAATCAGCCCCAGCATTTT,CASEDTSNQPQHF
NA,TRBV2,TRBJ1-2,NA,TGTGCCAGCAGTAACGCGGCGGCCGGCTATGGCTACACCTTC,CASSNAAAGYGYTF
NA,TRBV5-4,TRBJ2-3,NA,TGTGCCAGCAGCTTGGGATCGCGCACGCAGTATTTT,CASSLGSRTQYF
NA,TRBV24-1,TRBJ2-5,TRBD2,TGTGCCACCAGTGGCGCTAGCGGGGACGCTTTGGGGGAGACCCAGTACTTC,CATSGASGDALGETQYF
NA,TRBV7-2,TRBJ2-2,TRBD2,TGTGCCAGCAGCTTAGAGGCTAGCGGGGGGGCCGCCACCGGGGAGCTGTTTTTT,CASSLEASGGAATGELFF
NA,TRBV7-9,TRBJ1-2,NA,TGTGCCAGCAGCATACTGGACAGAGACTATGGCTACACCTTC,CASSILDRDYGYTF
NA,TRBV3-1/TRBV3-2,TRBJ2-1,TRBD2,TGTGCCAGCCGGGACTACTACAATGAGCAGTTCTTC,CASRDYYNEQFF
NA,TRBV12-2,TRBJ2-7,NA,TGTGCAAGTCGCTTAGCGTTTGGGGACAGGGGGCCCTACCACCATTACGAGCAGTACTTC,CASRLAFGDRGPYHHYEQYF